The rows below give T cell receptor beta chains drawn from one sample of a study of shared clonotypes between healthy human individuals. Sequencing used immunoSEQ multiplex PCR; TCRdb keeps in-frame clones, though not all of them. The sample contains hundreds of thousands of clones, 95% to 97% of which appear only once. Sequencing used naive CD8+ T cells sorted from blood. The receptors were sampled from a woman aged 30 to 39 in good health. Both conserved end residues are part of each CDR3. D genes are given only for firm matches. Not all rows give a size; the values are once, few, many and, for expanded clones, a class.

clone size: -; D gene: -; J gene: TRBJ2-7; V gene: TRBV5-1; CDR3 protein: CASSLVAEGIREQYF; CDR3 DNA: TGCGCCAGCAGCTTGGTGGCCGAAGGGATCCGCGAGCAGTACTTC
clone size: -; D gene: -; J gene: TRBJ1-1; V gene: TRBV15; CDR3 protein: CATSTLMNTEAFF; CDR3 DNA: TGTGCCACCAGCACTCTTATGAACACTGAAGCTTTCTTT
clone size: -; D gene: TRBD2; J gene: TRBJ2-7; V gene: TRBV6-5; CDR3 protein: CASSSRTSGSGEQYF; CDR3 DNA: TGTGCCAGCAGTTCCCGGACTAGCGGGAGTGGAGAGCAGTACTTC
clone size: -; D gene: TRBD2; J gene: TRBJ2-1; V gene: TRBV28; CDR3 protein: CASSLLGLASSSYNEQFF; CDR3 DNA: TGTGCCAGCAGTTTATTAGGACTAGCGTCGAGCTCCTACAATGAGCAGTTCTTC
clone size: -; D gene: -; J gene: TRBJ2-7; V gene: TRBV7-2; CDR3 protein: CASSSFRDNYEQYF; CDR3 DNA: TGTGCCAGCAGCTCCTTCCGGGACAACTACGAGCAGTACTTC
clone size: -; D gene: TRBD2; J gene: TRBJ2-1; V gene: TRBV7-9; CDR3 protein: CASSLETSGPGSGEQFF; CDR3 DNA: TGTGCCAGCAGCTTAGAGACTAGCGGGCCAGGGAGTGGTGAGCAGTTCTTC
clone size: -; D gene: -; J gene: TRBJ2-1; V gene: TRBV28; CDR3 protein: CASSLIRTAYNEQFF; CDR3 DNA: TGTGCCAGCAGTTTAATCCGGACGGCATACAATGAGCAGTTCTTC
clone size: -; D gene: -; J gene: TRBJ2-7; V gene: TRBV27; CDR3 protein: CASSPGGGEAYEQYF; CDR3 DNA: TGTGCCAGCAGCCCGGGCGGAGGGGAGGCCTACGAGCAGTACTTC
clone size: -; D gene: -; J gene: TRBJ1-1; V gene: TRBV5-4; CDR3 protein: CASSGDTNTEAFF; CDR3 DNA: TGTGCCAGCAGCGGGGACACGAACACTGAAGCTTTCTTT
clone size: -; D gene: -; J gene: TRBJ1-4; V gene: TRBV14; CDR3 protein: CASSRTAGMFEKLFF; CDR3 DNA: TGTGCCAGCAGCCGTACCGCCGGCATGTTTGAAAAACTGTTTTTT
clone size: few; D gene: TRBD2; J gene: TRBJ2-1; V gene: TRBV9; CDR3 protein: CASSVGGGSDEQFF; CDR3 DNA: TGTGCCAGCAGCGTCGGCGGGGGATCAGATGAGCAGTTCTTC
clone size: -; D gene: TRBD1; J gene: TRBJ2-7; V gene: TRBV10-1; CDR3 protein: CASSNRQGPYEQYF; CDR3 DNA: TGCGCCAGCAGCAATCGACAGGGACCCTACGAGCAGTACTTC
clone size: -; D gene: -; J gene: TRBJ1-5; V gene: TRBV13; CDR3 protein: CASSFQGGQPQHF; CDR3 DNA: TGTGCCAGCAGCTTCCAGGGTGGGCAGCCCCAGCATTTT
clone size: -; D gene: -; J gene: TRBJ1-5; V gene: TRBV27; CDR3 protein: CASSLTGSVQPQHF; CDR3 DNA: TGTGCCAGCAGCTTGACAGGATCGGTTCAGCCCCAGCATTTT
clone size: -; D gene: TRBD2; J gene: TRBJ2-1; V gene: TRBV5-6; CDR3 protein: CASSLLREAGNEQFF; CDR3 DNA: TGTGCCAGCAGCTTGTTGCGGGAGGCGGGGAATGAGCAGTTCTTC
clone size: -; D gene: -; J gene: TRBJ1-1; V gene: TRBV11-2; CDR3 protein: CASTPPGAEAFF; CDR3 DNA: TGTGCCAGCACCCCCCCCGGCGCTGAAGCTTTCTTT
clone size: -; D gene: -; J gene: TRBJ2-5; V gene: TRBV13; CDR3 protein: CASSFRGWETQYF; CDR3 DNA: TGTGCCAGCAGCTTCAGGGGATGGGAGACCCAGTACTTC
clone size: -; D gene: TRBD2; J gene: TRBJ2-2; V gene: TRBV29-1; CDR3 protein: CSVEGTSGFANTGELFF; CDR3 DNA: TGCAGCGTTGAAGGTACTAGCGGGTTCGCGAACACCGGGGAGCTGTTTTTT
clone size: -; D gene: -; J gene: TRBJ1-2; V gene: TRBV28; CDR3 protein: CASSLGQGSSYGYTF; CDR3 DNA: TGTGCCAGCAGTTTAGGGCAGGGAAGTAGCTATGGCTACACCTTC
clone size: -; D gene: -; J gene: TRBJ2-3; V gene: TRBV6-1; CDR3 protein: CATSSRSTDTQYF; CDR3 DNA: TGTGCCACCTCGTCTCGGAGCACAGATACGCAGTATTTT
clone size: -; D gene: -; J gene: TRBJ1-1; V gene: TRBV5-4; CDR3 protein: CASSKGTEAFF; CDR3 DNA: TGTGCCAGCAGCAAGGGCACTGAAGCTTTCTTT
clone size: -; D gene: -; J gene: TRBJ1-2; V gene: TRBV25-1; CDR3 protein: CASSESGLGYTF; CDR3 DNA: TGTGCCAGCAGTGAATCCGGGTTAGGCTACACCTTC
clone size: -; D gene: -; J gene: TRBJ1-2; V gene: TRBV4-1; CDR3 protein: CASSQTNRVWTGGYTF; CDR3 DNA: TGCGCCAGCAGCCAAACAAACAGGGTTTGGACCGGGGGCTACACCTTC
clone size: once; D gene: TRBD2; J gene: TRBJ2-3; V gene: TRBV4-1; CDR3 protein: CASSQEGAGGPFNTDTQYF; CDR3 DNA: TGCGCCAGCAGCCAAGAGGGCGCGGGAGGGCCTTTTAACACAGATACGCAGTATTTT
clone size: -; D gene: -; J gene: TRBJ2-1; V gene: TRBV28; CDR3 protein: CASSPAGASYRNEQFF; CDR3 DNA: TGTGCCAGCAGTCCCGCCGGGGCATCCTACAGGAATGAGCAGTTCTTC
clone size: -; D gene: -; J gene: TRBJ2-7; V gene: TRBV7-2; CDR3 protein: CASSLMGGLSYEQYF; CDR3 DNA: TGTGCCAGCAGCCTTATGGGCGGATTGTCCTACGAGCAGTACTTC
clone size: -; D gene: -; J gene: TRBJ2-2; V gene: TRBV6-5; CDR3 protein: CASSYSAYTGELFF; CDR3 DNA: TGTGCCAGCAGTTACTCGGCGTACACCGGGGAGCTGTTTTTT
clone size: -; D gene: -; J gene: TRBJ1-5; V gene: TRBV5-6; CDR3 protein: CASSLAGKYSNQPQHF; CDR3 DNA: TGTGCCAGCAGCTTGGCAGGGAAATATAGCAATCAGCCCCAGCATTTT
clone size: -; D gene: -; J gene: TRBJ2-7; V gene: TRBV2; CDR3 protein: CASSVLASYEQYF; CDR3 DNA: TGTGCCAGCTCCGTTTTAGCCTCCTACGAGCAGTACTTC
clone size: -; D gene: TRBD2; J gene: TRBJ2-3; V gene: TRBV4-1; CDR3 protein: CASSRTGLAGVTDTQYF; CDR3 DNA: TGCGCCAGCAGCCGGACAGGACTAGCGGGAGTAACAGATACGCAGTATTTT
clone size: -; D gene: -; J gene: TRBJ1-2; V gene: TRBV5-4; CDR3 protein: CASSFKGDYGYTF; CDR3 DNA: TGTGCCAGCAGCTTTAAAGGGGACTATGGCTACACCTTC
clone size: -; D gene: TRBD1; J gene: TRBJ2-7; V gene: TRBV4-1; CDR3 protein: CASSQDLGTGYEQYF; CDR3 DNA: TGCGCCAGCAGCCAAGATCTCGGGACAGGCTACGAGCAGTACTTC
clone size: -; D gene: TRBD2; J gene: TRBJ2-1; V gene: TRBV27; CDR3 protein: CASSPLGSGPIRRHNEQFF; CDR3 DNA: TGTGCCAGCAGTCCGTTGGGTAGCGGGCCAATACGGCGGCACAATGAGCAGTTCTTC
clone size: -; D gene: -; J gene: TRBJ2-3; V gene: TRBV6-5; CDR3 protein: CASSPEGRRDTQYF; CDR3 DNA: TGTGCCAGCAGCCCGGAGGGCCGTAGAGATACGCAGTATTTT
clone size: -; D gene: TRBD2; J gene: TRBJ2-7; V gene: TRBV27; CDR3 protein: CASSSTSGYYEQYF; CDR3 DNA: TGTGCCAGCAGTTCGACTAGCGGGTATTACGAGCAGTACTTC
clone size: -; D gene: -; J gene: TRBJ2-5; V gene: TRBV30; CDR3 protein: CAWSVFGWRETQYF; CDR3 DNA: TGTGCCTGGAGTGTATTTGGATGGCGGGAGACCCAGTACTTC
clone size: -; D gene: TRBD1; J gene: TRBJ2-7; V gene: TRBV2; CDR3 protein: CASMGTGLRDEQYF; CDR3 DNA: TGTGCCAGCATGGGGACAGGGCTTCGGGACGAGCAGTACTTC
clone size: -; D gene: -; J gene: TRBJ1-3; V gene: TRBV9; CDR3 protein: CASGNNPLIPAAGGNTIYF; CDR3 DNA: TGTGCCAGCGGCAACAACCCCCTCATCCCGGCCGCCGGTGGAAACACCATATATTTT
clone size: -; D gene: -; J gene: TRBJ2-2; V gene: TRBV29-1; CDR3 protein: CSVELGGANTGELFF; CDR3 DNA: TGCAGCGTTGAACTTGGGGGCGCGAACACCGGGGAGCTGTTTTTT
clone size: -; D gene: TRBD1; J gene: TRBJ2-7; V gene: TRBV28; CDR3 protein: CASSFSGQGHEQYF; CDR3 DNA: TGTGCCAGCAGTTTCTCGGGACAGGGCCACGAGCAGTACTTC
clone size: once; D gene: -; J gene: TRBJ2-2; V gene: TRBV7-6; CDR3 protein: CASSQGTGELFF; CDR3 DNA: TGTGCCAGCAGCCAAGGAACCGGGGAGCTGTTTTTT
clone size: -; D gene: -; J gene: TRBJ2-2; V gene: TRBV27; CDR3 protein: CASSPPGGELFF; CDR3 DNA: TGTGCCAGCAGTCCCCCCGGGGGGGAGCTGTTTTTT
clone size: -; D gene: -; J gene: TRBJ2-1; V gene: TRBV27; CDR3 protein: CASSPGNEQFF; CDR3 DNA: TGTGCCAGCAGTCCGGGGAATGAGCAGTTCTTC
clone size: -; D gene: -; J gene: TRBJ2-3; V gene: TRBV6-5; CDR3 protein: CASGIDTQYF; CDR3 DNA: TGTGCAAGTGGGATTGATACGCAGTATTTT
clone size: -; D gene: -; J gene: TRBJ2-7; V gene: TRBV15; CDR3 protein: CATSRAAGPEQYF; CDR3 DNA: TGTGCCACCAGCAGAGCCGCAGGGCCCGAGCAGTACTTC
clone size: -; D gene: TRBD2; J gene: TRBJ2-7; V gene: TRBV5-8; CDR3 protein: CASSYTSERSSYEQYF; CDR3 DNA: TGTGCCAGCAGCTATACTAGCGAACGGAGCTCCTACGAGCAGTACTTC
clone size: once; D gene: -; J gene: TRBJ2-3; V gene: TRBV28; CDR3 protein: CASSSNWETDTQYF; CDR3 DNA: TGTGCCAGCAGTTCCAACTGGGAAACAGATACGCAGTATTTT
clone size: -; D gene: TRBD2; J gene: TRBJ2-1; V gene: TRBV5-1; CDR3 protein: CASSSSSGTSEQFF; CDR3 DNA: TGCGCCAGCAGCTCATCTAGCGGGACTTCTGAGCAGTTCTTC
clone size: -; D gene: -; J gene: TRBJ2-3; V gene: TRBV7-9; CDR3 protein: CASSPYSEQSADTQYF; CDR3 DNA: TGTGCCAGCAGCCCCTATTCCGAGCAGTCGGCAGATACGCAGTATTTT
clone size: -; D gene: -; J gene: TRBJ1-1; V gene: TRBV27; CDR3 protein: CASGRRGLTEAFF; CDR3 DNA: TGTGCCAGCGGGCGGCGGGGGCTCACTGAAGCTTTCTTT
clone size: -; D gene: -; J gene: TRBJ2-7; V gene: TRBV10-1; CDR3 protein: CASSDPGSYEQYF; CDR3 DNA: TGCGCCAGCAGTGATCCTGGATCCTACGAGCAGTACTTC